This T cell receptor beta chain was sequenced for a study of blood T cells in healthy people across ages. Study outcomes and limitations: The unsorted PBMCs prevented any conclusive comparison of naive versus antigen-experienced cells.

Alongside a J-beta primer mix, a sample-barcoded 5' primer served in a second PCR lasting roughly 7 to 12 cycles. TCRdb re-derived calls from the 5' RACE reads in MiXCR, one entry per CDR3 protein. The sample lists roughly 2 million distinct CDR3 sequences, around 50% occurring once. On this clonotype: Its antigen is not known.

The receptor was derived from a woman in her thirties or forties in good health. Sequencing input: blood.

The DNA for the CDR3 is TGTGCCAGCAGTCGGCGGGATGCCTACAATGAGCAGTTCTTC. It translates to CASSRRDAYNEQFF. The chain uses TRBV11-1 and TRBJ2-1; weak D call: TRBD2 (6 bases). With 6 bases removed from V and 2 bases from J, the gap between germline ends came to 11 bases. CDR3 length: 14 amino acids. The germline gives CDR1 SGHAT, CDR2 FQDESV (reference sequence).